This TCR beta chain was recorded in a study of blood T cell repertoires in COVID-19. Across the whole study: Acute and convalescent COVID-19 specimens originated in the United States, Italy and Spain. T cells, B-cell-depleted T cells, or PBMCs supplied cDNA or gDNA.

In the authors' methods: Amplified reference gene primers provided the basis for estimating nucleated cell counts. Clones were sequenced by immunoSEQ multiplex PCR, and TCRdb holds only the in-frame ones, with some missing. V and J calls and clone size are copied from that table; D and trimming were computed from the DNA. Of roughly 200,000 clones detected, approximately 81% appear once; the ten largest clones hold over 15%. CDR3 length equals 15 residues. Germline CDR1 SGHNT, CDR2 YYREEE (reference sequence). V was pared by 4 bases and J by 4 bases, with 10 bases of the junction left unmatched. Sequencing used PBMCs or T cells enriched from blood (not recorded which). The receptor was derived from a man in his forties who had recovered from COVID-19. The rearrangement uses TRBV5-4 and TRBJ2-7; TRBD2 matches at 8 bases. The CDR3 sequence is CASSRSAGGEYEQYF. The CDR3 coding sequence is TGTGCCAGCAGCCGGTCGGCGGGAGGAGAATACGAGCAGTACTTC.